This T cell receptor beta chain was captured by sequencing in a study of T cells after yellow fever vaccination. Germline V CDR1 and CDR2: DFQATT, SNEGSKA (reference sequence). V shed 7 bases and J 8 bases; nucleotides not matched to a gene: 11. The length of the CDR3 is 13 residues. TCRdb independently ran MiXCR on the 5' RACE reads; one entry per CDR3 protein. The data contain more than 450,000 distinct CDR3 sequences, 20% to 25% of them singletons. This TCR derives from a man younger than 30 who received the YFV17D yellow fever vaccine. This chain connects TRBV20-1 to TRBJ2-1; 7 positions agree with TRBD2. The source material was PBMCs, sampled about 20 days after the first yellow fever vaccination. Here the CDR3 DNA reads TGCAGTGTGGCCCGGACTAGGGTGGATGAGCAGTTCTTC. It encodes CSVARTRVDEQFF.